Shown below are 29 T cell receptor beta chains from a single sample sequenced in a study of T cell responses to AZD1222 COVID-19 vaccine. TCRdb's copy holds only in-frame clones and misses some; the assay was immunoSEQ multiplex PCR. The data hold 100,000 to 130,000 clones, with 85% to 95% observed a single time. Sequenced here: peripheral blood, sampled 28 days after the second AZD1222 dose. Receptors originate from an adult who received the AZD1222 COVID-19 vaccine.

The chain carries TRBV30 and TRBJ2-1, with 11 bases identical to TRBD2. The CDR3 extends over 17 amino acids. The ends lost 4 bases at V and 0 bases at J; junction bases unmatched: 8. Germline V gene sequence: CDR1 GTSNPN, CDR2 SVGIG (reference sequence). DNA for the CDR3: TGTGCCTGGACTAGCGGGGGGCAGAAGAGCTCCTACAATGAGCAGTTCTTC. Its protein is CAWTSGGQKSSYNEQFF.

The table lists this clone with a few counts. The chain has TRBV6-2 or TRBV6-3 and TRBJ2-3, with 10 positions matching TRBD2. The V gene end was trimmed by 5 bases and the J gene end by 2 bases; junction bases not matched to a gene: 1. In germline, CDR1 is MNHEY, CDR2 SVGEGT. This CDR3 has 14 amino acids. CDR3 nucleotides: TGTGCCAGCAGTAGCGGGAGGGACACAGATACGCAGTATTTT. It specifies CASSSGRDTDTQYF.

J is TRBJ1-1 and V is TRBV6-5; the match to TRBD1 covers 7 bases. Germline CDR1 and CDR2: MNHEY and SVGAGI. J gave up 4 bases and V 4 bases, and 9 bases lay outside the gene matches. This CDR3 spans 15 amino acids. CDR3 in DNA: TGTGCCAGCAGTTCCGACAGGGCCTGGCGCACTGAAGCTTTCTTT. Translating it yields CASSSDRAWRTEAFF.

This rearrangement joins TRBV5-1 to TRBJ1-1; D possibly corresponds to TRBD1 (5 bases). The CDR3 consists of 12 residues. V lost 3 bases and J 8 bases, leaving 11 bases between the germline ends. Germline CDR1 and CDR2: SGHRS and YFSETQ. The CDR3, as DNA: TGCGCCAGCAGCTATGACAGCACCGAAGCTTTCTTT. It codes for CASSYDSTEAFF. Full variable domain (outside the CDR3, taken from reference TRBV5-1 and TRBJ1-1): KAGVTQTPRYLIKTRGQQVTLSCSPISGHRSVSWYQQTPGQGLQFLFEYFSETQRNKGNFPGRFSGRQFSNSRSEMNVSTLELGDSALYLCASSYDSTEAFFGQGTRLTVV.

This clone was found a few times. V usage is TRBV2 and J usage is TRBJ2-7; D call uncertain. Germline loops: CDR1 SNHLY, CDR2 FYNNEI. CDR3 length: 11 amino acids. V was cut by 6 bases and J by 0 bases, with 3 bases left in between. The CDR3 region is CASRVSYEQYF. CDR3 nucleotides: TGTGCCAGCAGGGTCTCCTACGAGCAGTACTTC.

CDR3 amino acids: CASSSTSVQISTGELFF. As DNA, the CDR3 is TGTGCCAGCAGCTCGACTAGCGTTCAAATTTCCACCGGGGAGCTGTTTTTT. This rearrangement joins TRBV7-8 to TRBJ2-2; 8 bases line up with TRBD2. V lost 4 bases to trimming and J lost 4 bases; unmatched junction nucleotides: 11. The CDR3 spans 17 residues. The germline CDR1 and CDR2 sequences are SGHVS and FQNEAQ.

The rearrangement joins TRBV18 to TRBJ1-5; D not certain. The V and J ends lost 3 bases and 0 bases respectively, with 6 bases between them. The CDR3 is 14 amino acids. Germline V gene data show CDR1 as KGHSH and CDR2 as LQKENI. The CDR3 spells CASSPLDSNQPQHF. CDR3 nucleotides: TGTGCCAGCTCACCCCTAGATAGCAATCAGCCCCAGCATTTT.

CDR3 coding DNA: TGTGCCAGCCGAGGGGGAGGGAGGGCCTACGAGCAGTACTTC. Its translation: CASRGGGRAYEQYF. The V and J genes are TRBV27 and TRBJ2-7, with D perhaps matching TRBD2 (7 bases). The CDR3 covers 14 residues. Between the trimmed V and J ends, which lost 8 bases and 2 bases, there was a span of 16 bases. Per germline, CDR1 MNHEY and CDR2 SMNVEV (reference sequence).

The CDR3, as DNA: TGTGCCAGCAGCTGGTGGACAGCAAATTCACCCCTCCACTTT. This encodes CASSWWTANSPLHF. V is TRBV5-4 and J is TRBJ1-6, with D maybe TRBD1 (6 bases). Between the trimmed V and J ends, which lost 3 bases and 7 bases, there was a span of 11 bases. The CDR3 extends over 14 amino acids. Germline CDR1 and CDR2: SGHNT and YYREEE (reference sequence).

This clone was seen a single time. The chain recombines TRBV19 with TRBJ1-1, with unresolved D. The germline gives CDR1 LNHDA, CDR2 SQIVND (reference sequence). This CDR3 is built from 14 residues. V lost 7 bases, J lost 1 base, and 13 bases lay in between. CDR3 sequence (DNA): TGTGCCAGTATTCAGAGGGCCTCGAACACTGAAGCTTTCTTT. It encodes CASIQRASNTEAFF.

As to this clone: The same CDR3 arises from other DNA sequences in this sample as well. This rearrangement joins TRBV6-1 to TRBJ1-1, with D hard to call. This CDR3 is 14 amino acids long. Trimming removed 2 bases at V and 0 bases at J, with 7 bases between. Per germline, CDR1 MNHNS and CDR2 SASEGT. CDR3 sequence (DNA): TGTGCCAGCAGTGAATGGAGGATGAACACTGAAGCTTTCTTT. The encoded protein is CASSEWRMNTEAFF.

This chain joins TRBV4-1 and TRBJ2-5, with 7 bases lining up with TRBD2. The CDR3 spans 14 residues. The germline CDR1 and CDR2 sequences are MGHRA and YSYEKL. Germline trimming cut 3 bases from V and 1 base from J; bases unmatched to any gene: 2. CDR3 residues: CASSQRTSQETQYF. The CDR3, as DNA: TGCGCCAGCAGCCAGAGGACTAGCCAAGAGACCCAGTACTTC.

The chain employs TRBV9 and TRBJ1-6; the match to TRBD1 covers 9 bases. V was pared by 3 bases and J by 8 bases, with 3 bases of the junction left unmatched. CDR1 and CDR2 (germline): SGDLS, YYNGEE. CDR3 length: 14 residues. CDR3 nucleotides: TGTGCCAGCAGCGGACAGGGGGATTATTCACCCCTCCACTTT. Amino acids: CASSGQGDYSPLHF. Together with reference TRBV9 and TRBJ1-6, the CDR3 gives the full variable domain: DSGVTQTPKHLITATGQRVTLRCSPRSGDLSVYWYQQSLDQGLQFLIQYYNGEERAKGNILERFSAQQFPDLHSELNLSSLELGDSALYFCASSGQGDYSPLHFGNGTRLTVT.

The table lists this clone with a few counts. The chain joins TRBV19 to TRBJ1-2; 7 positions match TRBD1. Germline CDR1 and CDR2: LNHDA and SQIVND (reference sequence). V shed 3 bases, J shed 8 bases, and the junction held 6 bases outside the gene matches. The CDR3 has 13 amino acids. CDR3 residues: CASSISGDSGYTF. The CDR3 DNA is TGTGCCAGTAGTATCTCGGGGGACAGCGGCTACACCTTC.

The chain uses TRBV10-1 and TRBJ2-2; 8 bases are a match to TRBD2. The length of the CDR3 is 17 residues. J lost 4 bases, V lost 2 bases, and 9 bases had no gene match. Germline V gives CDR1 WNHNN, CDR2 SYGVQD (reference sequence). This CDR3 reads CASSEISGDLTTGELFF. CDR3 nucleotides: TGCGCCAGCAGTGAGATTAGCGGGGATTTGACCACCGGGGAGCTGTTTTTT.

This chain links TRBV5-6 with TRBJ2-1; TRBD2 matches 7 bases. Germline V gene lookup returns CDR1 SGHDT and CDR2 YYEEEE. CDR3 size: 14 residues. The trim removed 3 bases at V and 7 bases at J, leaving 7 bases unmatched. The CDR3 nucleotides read TGTGCCAGCAGCTCCTTAGGGCGGGGGAATGAGCAGTTCTTC. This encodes CASSSLGRGNEQFF.

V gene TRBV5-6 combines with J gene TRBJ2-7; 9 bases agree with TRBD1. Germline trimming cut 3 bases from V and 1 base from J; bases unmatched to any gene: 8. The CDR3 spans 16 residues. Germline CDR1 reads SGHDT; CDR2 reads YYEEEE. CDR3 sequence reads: CASSSGLGQGSYEQYF. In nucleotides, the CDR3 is TGTGCCAGCAGCTCGGGGCTGGGACAGGGTTCCTACGAGCAGTACTTC.

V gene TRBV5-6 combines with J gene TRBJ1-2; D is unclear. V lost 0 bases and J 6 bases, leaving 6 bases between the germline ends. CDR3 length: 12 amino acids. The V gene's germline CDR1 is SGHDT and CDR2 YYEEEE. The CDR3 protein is CASSLGQHGYTF. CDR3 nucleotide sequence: TGTGCCAGCAGCTTGGGGCAGCATGGCTACACCTTC.

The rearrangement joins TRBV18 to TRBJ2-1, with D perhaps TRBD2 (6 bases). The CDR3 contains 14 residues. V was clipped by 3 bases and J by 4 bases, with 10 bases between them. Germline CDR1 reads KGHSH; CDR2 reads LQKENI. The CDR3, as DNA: TGTGCCAGCTCACCGGGGACTCGTTACAATGAGCAGTTCTTC. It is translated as CASSPGTRYNEQFF.

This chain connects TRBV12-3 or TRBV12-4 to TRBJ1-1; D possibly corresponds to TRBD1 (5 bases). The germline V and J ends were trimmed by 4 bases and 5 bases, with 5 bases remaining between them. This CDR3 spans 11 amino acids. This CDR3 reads CASSWGTEAFF. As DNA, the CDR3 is TGTGCCAGCAGTTGGGGGACTGAAGCTTTCTTT.

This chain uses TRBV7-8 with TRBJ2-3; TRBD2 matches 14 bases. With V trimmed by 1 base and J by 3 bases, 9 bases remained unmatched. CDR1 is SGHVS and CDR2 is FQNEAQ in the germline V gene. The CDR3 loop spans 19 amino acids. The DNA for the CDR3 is TGTGCCAGCAGCTTAGACGAGAGACTAGCGGGGGGGCCGACAGATACGCAGTATTTT. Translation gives CASSLDERLAGGPTDTQYF.

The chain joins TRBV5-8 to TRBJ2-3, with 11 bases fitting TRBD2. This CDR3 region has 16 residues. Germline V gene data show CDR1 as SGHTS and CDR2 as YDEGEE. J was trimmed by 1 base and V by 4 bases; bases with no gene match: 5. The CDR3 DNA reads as TGTGCCAGCAGCCTATTGGGACTAGCGGGCACAGATACGCAGTATTTT. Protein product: CASSLLGLAGTDTQYF.

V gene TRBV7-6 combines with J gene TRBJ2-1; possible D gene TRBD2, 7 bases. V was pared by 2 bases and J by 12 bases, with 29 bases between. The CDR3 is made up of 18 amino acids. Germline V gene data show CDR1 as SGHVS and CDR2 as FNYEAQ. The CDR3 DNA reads TGTGCCAGCAGCTTAAGGACCCGGGGGGCGGATCCAACAATTGGGCAGTTCTTC. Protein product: CASSLRTRGADPTIGQFF.

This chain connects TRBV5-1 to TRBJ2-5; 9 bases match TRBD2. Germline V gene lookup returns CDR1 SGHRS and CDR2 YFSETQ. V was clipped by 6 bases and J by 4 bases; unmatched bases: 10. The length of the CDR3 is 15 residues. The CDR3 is CASTPTAGGPETQYF. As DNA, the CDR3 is TGCGCCAGCACCCCTACAGCGGGGGGTCCAGAGACCCAGTACTTC.

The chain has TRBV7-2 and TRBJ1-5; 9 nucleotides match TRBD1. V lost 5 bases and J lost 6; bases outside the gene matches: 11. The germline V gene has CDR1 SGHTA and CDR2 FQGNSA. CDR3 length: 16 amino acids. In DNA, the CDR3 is TGTGCCAGCAGCCCGAGATGGGACAGGGTGGCTCAGCCCCAGCATTTT. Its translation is CASSPRWDRVAQPQHF. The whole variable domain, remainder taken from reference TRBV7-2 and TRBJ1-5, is GAGVSQSPSNKVTEKGKDVELRCDPISGHTALYWYRQSLGQGLEFLIYFQGNSAPDKSGLPSDRFSAERTGGSVSTLTIQRTQQEDSAVYLCASSPRWDRVAQPQHFGDGTRLSIL.

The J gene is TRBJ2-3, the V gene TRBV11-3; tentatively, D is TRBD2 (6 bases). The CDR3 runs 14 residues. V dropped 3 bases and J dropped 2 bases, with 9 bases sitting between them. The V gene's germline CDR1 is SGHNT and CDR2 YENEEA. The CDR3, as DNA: TGTGCCAGCAGCTTTGGCGGGGCCACAGATACGCAGTATTTT. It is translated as CASSFGGATDTQYF.

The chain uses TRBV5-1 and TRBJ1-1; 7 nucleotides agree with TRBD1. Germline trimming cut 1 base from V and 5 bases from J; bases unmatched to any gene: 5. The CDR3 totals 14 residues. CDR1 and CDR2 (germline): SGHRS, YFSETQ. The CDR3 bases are TGCGCCAGCAGCTTGTATTCAGGGGGGACTGAAGCTTTCTTT. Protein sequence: CASSLYSGGTEAFF. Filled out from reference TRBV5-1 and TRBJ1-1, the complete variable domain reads KAGVTQTPRYLIKTRGQQVTLSCSPISGHRSVSWYQQTPGQGLQFLFEYFSETQRNKGNFPGRFSGRQFSNSRSEMNVSTLELGDSALYLCASSLYSGGTEAFFGQGTRLTVV.

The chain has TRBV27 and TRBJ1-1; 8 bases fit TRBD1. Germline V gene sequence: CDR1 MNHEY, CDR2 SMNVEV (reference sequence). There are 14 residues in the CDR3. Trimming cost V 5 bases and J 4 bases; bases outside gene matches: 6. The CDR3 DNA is TGTGCCAGCAGTGCAGGGGGCAGGGGCACTGAAGCTTTCTTT. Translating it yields CASSAGGRGTEAFF.

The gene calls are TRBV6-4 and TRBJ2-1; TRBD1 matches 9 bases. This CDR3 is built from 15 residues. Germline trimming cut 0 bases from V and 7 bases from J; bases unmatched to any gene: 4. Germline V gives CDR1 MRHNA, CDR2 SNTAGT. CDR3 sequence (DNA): TGTGCCAGCAGTGACTCCACAGGGGGCTCAAATGAGCAGTTCTTC. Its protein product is CASSDSTGGSNEQFF.